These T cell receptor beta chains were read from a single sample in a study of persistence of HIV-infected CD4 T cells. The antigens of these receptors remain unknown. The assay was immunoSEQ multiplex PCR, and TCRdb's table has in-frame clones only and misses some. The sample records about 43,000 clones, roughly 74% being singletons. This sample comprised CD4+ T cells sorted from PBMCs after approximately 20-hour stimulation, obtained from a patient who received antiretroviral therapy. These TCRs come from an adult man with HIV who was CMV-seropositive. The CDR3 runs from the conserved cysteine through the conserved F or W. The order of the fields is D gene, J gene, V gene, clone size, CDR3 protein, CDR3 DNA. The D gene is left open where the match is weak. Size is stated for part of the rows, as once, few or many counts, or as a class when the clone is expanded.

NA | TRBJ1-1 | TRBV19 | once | CASSNSQRTGGSEAFF | TGTGCCAGTAGTAACAGTCAAAGGACGGGGGGGTCTGAAGCTTTCTTT
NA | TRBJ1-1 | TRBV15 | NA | CATSRDLQKGNTEAFF | TGTGCCACCAGCAGAGATCTTCAGAAGGGGAACACTGAAGCTTTCTTT
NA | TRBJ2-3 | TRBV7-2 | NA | CASSLIQGLQAQYF | TGTGCCAGCAGTTTAATACAGGGTCTACAGGCGCAGTATTTT
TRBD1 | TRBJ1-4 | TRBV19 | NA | CASSMEGAREKLFF | TGTGCCAGTAGTATGGAGGGGGCGCGAGAAAAACTGTTTTTT
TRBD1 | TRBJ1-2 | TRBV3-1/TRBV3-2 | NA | CASSLGQGVYGYTF | TGTGCCAGCAGCTTGGGACAGGGAGTTTATGGCTACACCTTC
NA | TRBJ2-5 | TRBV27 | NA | CASRLRQNQETQYF | TGTGCCAGCAGACTCCGACAGAACCAAGAGACCCAGTACTTC
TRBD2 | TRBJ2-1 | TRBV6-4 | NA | CASNPFRASGRYNEQFF | TGTGCCAGCAATCCCTTCAGGGCTAGCGGGAGGTATAATGAGCAGTTCTTC
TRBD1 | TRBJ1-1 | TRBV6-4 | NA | CASMGTAGTNTEAFF | TGTGCCAGCATGGGGACAGCCGGCACGAACACTGAAGCTTTCTTT
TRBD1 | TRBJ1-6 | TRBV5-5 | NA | CASSRTGGFYNSPLHF | TGTGCCAGCAGCCGGACAGGGGGCTTCTATAATTCACCCCTCCACTTT
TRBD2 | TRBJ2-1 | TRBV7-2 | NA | CASSRRAGSPYNEQFF | TGTGCCAGCAGCAGAAGAGCGGGGAGCCCATACAATGAGCAGTTCTTC
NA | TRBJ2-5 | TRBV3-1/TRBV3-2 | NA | CASSQGSGNKETQYF | TGTGCCAGCAGCCAAGGTTCCGGGAATAAGGAGACCCAGTACTTC
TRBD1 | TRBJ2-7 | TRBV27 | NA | CASYTFRTGGYEQYF | TGTGCCAGCTATACATTTCGGACAGGGGGTTACGAGCAGTACTTC
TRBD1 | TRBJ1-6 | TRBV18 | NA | CASCGTDNSPLHF | TGTGCCAGCTGCGGGACAGATAATTCACCCCTCCACTTT
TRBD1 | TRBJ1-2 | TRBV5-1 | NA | CASSNPSYQGQASLLYGYTF | TGCGCCAGCAGCAACCCCTCCTATCAGGGACAGGCCTCCCTCCTCTATGGCTACACCTTC
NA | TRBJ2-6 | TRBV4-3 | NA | CASSQFGSSGANVLTF | TGCGCCAGCAGCCAATTTGGGAGCTCTGGGGCCAACGTCCTGACTTTC
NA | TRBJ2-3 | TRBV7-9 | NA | CASSWGSDTQYF | TGTGCCAGCAGCTGGGGTTCAGATACGCAGTATTTT
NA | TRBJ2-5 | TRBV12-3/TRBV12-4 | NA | CASSLDGETQYF | TGTGCCAGCAGTTTAGACGGAGAGACCCAGTACTTC